These 9 T cell receptor beta chains were all obtained from the same sample, sequenced in a study of blood T cell repertoires in COVID-19. Profiled with immunoSEQ multiplex PCR; TCRdb holds only in-frame clones, not every one. Among roughly 66,000 clones listed, approximately 84% were seen once. Sequencing input: peripheral blood. The receptors stem from a woman in her sixties with acute or convalescent COVID-19.

The rearrangement uses TRBV19 and TRBJ1-2; TRBD1 matches 8 bases. Germline V gene lookup returns CDR1 LNHDA and CDR2 SQIVND (reference sequence). CDR3 length equals 14 residues. The V segment lost 6 bases and the J segment 3 bases; nucleotides outside the gene matches: 6. This chain's CDR3 is CASSATGVYYGYTF. The DNA of the CDR3 is TGTGCCAGTAGCGCGACAGGGGTATACTATGGCTACACCTTC.

A few counts support this clone. Written as DNA, the CDR3 is TGCGCCAGCAGCTCTCAAACAGGGAGCACTGAAGCTTTCTTT. Its protein product is CASSSQTGSTEAFF. The rearrangement links TRBV5-1 to TRBJ1-1; D possibly corresponds to TRBD1 (6 bases). The V end lost 3 bases, the J end lost 4 bases, and 13 bases lay between the germline ends. CDR3 length: 14 amino acids. CDR1 and CDR2 (germline): SGHRS, YFSETQ.

V is TRBV24-1 and J is TRBJ1-2; D not resolved. Germline V gene sequence: CDR1 KGHDR, CDR2 SFDVKD. The ends were cut back, 5 bases at V and 3 bases at J, with 12 bases in the middle. The CDR3 has 14 amino acids. The CDR3 spells CATSGVTSHYGYTF. The CDR3 nucleotides are TGTGCCACCAGTGGAGTAACGAGCCACTATGGCTACACCTTC.

The V call is TRBV5-1, the J call TRBJ1-2; 9 nucleotides align to TRBD1. Trimming cost V 0 bases and J 8 bases; bases outside gene matches: 2. The CDR3 loop spans 13 amino acids. Germline V lookup: CDR1 SGHRS, CDR2 YFSETQ. CDR3 bases: TGCGCCAGCAGCTTGGACAGGGGGCACGGCTACACCTTC. This sequence encodes CASSLDRGHGYTF. Using reference TRBV5-1 and TRBJ1-2 for the parts outside the CDR3, the full variable domain is KAGVTQTPRYLIKTRGQQVTLSCSPISGHRSVSWYQQTPGQGLQFLFEYFSETQRNKGNFPGRFSGRQFSNSRSEMNVSTLELGDSALYLCASSLDRGHGYTFGSGTRLTVV.

The V gene is TRBV27, the J gene TRBJ2-2, with D perhaps TRBD1 (6 bases). Trimming took off 8 bases at V and 1 base at J, with 11 bases between the two ends. This CDR3 spans 14 amino acids. Germline-derived CDR1 and CDR2 are MNHEY and SMNVEV (reference sequence). The CDR3 loop is CASSQGRNTGELFF. For the CDR3, the DNA is TGTGCCAGCTCGCAGGGGAGGAACACCGGGGAGCTGTTTTTT.

This sequence joins TRBV2 and TRBJ2-2, with 9 bases lining up with TRBD2. The V and J ends lost 1 base and 6 bases, in that order; junction bases with no gene match: 9. CDR1 and CDR2 from the germline V gene are SNHLY and FYNNEI. This CDR3 has 17 residues. The CDR3: CASSEVEAGGLAGELFF. The CDR3 nucleotides are TGTGCCAGCAGTGAAGTGGAGGCGGGGGGGCTTGCCGGGGAGCTGTTTTTT.

The CDR3 here is CASSLGGGGNRYEQYF. CDR3 nucleotide sequence: TGTGCCAGCAGCTTAGGGGGCGGAGGGAACCGCTACGAGCAGTACTTC. The chain recombines TRBV7-2 with TRBJ2-7, with D perhaps TRBD2 (6 bases). Per germline, CDR1 SGHTA and CDR2 FQGNSA. The CDR3 totals 16 residues. Trimming pared 1 base from V and 3 bases from J, leaving 16 bases between.

The chain employs TRBV19 and TRBJ1-2; no clear D. Germline V gives CDR1 LNHDA, CDR2 SQIVND (reference sequence). V gave up 4 bases and J gave up 4 bases, with 16 bases separating them. The CDR3 has 15 residues. CDR3 amino acids: CASSTPRIMGYGYTF. The DNA for the CDR3 is TGTGCCAGTAGTACCCCCAGGATTATGGGCTATGGCTACACCTTC.

This chain uses TRBV6-5 with TRBJ1-3; 10 positions agree with TRBD1. The V gene end was trimmed by 8 bases and the J gene end by 4 bases; junction bases not matched to a gene: 2. The germline V gene encodes CDR1 MNHEY and CDR2 SVGAGI. This CDR3 has 13 residues. The CDR3 loop is CASGTGVGNTIYF. The CDR3 nucleotides read TGTGCCAGCGGGACAGGGGTAGGAAACACCATATATTTT.